This TCR beta chain was identified in a study of T-cell memory formation after mild COVID-19. Overall study findings and caveats: Among clones contracting day 15 to 85, CD4/CD8 was balanced, whereas later expanders leaned CD4+. Pre-infection memory showed some responding clones, and this suggested that cross-reactive memory joined. The main location of contracting CD4+ clones was CM and EM, and that of contracting CD8+ clones was EMRA.

Germline CDR1 and CDR2: SNHLY and FYNNEI. This CDR3 has 12 amino acids. Between the trimmed V and J ends, which lost 3 bases and 8 bases, there was a span of 10 bases. Each CDR3 protein gets one entry after TCRdb re-called the 5' RACE reads with MiXCR. The table includes around 340,000 distinct CDR3 sequences, over 20% detected once. This clonotype has more than one count but fewer than ten. Its antigen remains unidentified. This chain links TRBV2 with TRBJ1-2; no definite D call. Sequencing was performed on PBMCs or a T cell subset sorted from them (not recorded which). The receptor was isolated from an adult woman who had mild COVID-19 (a few samples of this study predate the infection). Cell type and time point are not known. The CDR3 bases are TGTGCCAGCAGTGATCGAACCGGCGGCTACACCTTC. It codes for CASSDRTGGYTF.